The entry below gives a single TCR beta chain sequence along with its context. This sample includes further DNA sequences coding for the same CDR3. This specimen comes from a study of shared clonotypes between healthy human individuals. Germline assignment: CDR1 KGHSH and CDR2 LQKENI. V lost 3 bases and J lost 4, with 7 bases in between. The CDR3 consists of 13 residues. Sequencing used immunoSEQ multiplex PCR; TCRdb keeps in-frame clones, though not all of them. The sample lists 2 million to 3 million clones, 80% to 95% occurring once. The TCR originated in a man aged 18 to 29 in good health. Some clones in this sample may be carry-over from other donors' samples. The sample comprised naive CD4+ T cells from PBMCs. The subset denotes: CD45RA+ positively selected. This rearrangement joins TRBV18 to TRBJ1-5; the D is unclear. The CDR3 loop is CASSPGGNQPQHF. The CDR3 nucleotides read TGTGCCAGCTCACCTGGAGGGAATCAGCCCCAGCATTTT. Combining the CDR3 with reference TRBV18 and TRBJ1-5 gives the whole variable domain NAGVMQNPRHLVRRRGQEARLRCSPMKGHSHVYWYRQLPEEGLKFMVYLQKENIIDESGMPKERFSAEFPKEGPSILRIQQVVRGDSAAYFCASSPGGNQPQHFGDGTRLSIL.